Included here is one T cell receptor (beta chain) sequence, with context. This record comes from a study of blood T cell repertoires in COVID-19. Background on the study: Both acute and convalescent COVID-19 samples were obtained from the United States, Italy and Spain. Sources were T cells, B-cell-depleted T cells, or PBMCs; the material itself was cDNA or gDNA.

Per the original methods: Cell counts per sample came from amplifying reference gene primers. TCRdb's copy holds only in-frame clones and misses some; the assay was immunoSEQ multiplex PCR. The V and J calls and the clone size are those of that table, but D and trimming were determined from the DNA. In the table there are nearly 200,000 clones, around four fifths of which are singletons. The germline CDR1 and CDR2 sequences are SQVTM and ANQGSEA. CDR3 length equals 15 residues. The V end lost 4 bases, the J end lost 2 bases, and 17 bases lay between the germline ends. The genes are TRBV29-1 and TRBJ2-5, with a tentative D call TRBD1 (5 bases). Sequenced: peripheral blood. This receptor was taken from a woman in her 70s with active or convalescent COVID-19. CDR3 nucleotide sequence: TGCAGCGTTGGGTCGTGGGAAGGGGATCAAGAGACCCAGTACTTC. Its translation is CSVGSWEGDQETQYF.